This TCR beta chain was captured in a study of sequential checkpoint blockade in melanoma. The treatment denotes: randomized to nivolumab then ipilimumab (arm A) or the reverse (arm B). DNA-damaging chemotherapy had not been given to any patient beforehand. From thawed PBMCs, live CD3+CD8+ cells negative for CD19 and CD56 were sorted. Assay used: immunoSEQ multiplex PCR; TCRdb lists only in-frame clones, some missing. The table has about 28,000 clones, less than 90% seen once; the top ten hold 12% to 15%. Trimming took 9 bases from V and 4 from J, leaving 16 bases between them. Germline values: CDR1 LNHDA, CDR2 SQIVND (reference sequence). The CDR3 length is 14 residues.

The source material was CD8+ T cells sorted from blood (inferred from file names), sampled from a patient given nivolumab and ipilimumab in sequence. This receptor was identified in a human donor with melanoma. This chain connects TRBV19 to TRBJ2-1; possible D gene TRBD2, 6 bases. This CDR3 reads CASTGGVWYNEQFF. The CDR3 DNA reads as TGTGCCAGCACCGGAGGGGTATGGTACAATGAGCAGTTCTTC.